This is a list of T cell receptor beta chains from one sample in a study of early T cells in non-severe SARS-CoV-2 infection. MiXCR, run by TCRdb on the 5' RACE reads, gives a single entry per CDR3 protein. The table records about 21,000 distinct CDR3 sequences, 3.5% to 4.5% of them present only once. Sequenced material: whole blood. Source of these receptors: an adult who was a healthcare worker with PCR-confirmed SARS-CoV-2 infection or an uninfected control (not recorded which). CDR3s include the opening cysteine and the closing phenylalanine or tryptophan. A D gene is named only where the DNA matches it firmly. Only some rows state a clone size, as once, few, many or a class for expanded clones.

>.|13|many|TRBV30|TRBJ2-3
TGTGCCTGGAGTGCAGGGTTCACAGATACGCAGTATTTT
CAWSAGFTDTQYF
>TRBD1|18|.|TRBV11-3|TRBJ1-3
TGTGCCAGCAGCCCCCCCCGGGACAGGGCCCTCTCTGGAAACACCATATATTTT
CASSPPRDRALSGNTIYF
>.|14|medium-sized|TRBV11-3|TRBJ2-7
TGTGCCAGCAGCCGCAGGGGCTTCGCTAACGAGCAGTACTTC
CASSRRGFANEQYF
>.|14|few|TRBV20-1|TRBJ1-6
TGCAGTGTCAAAGTCCCCATTGGTGGATCACCCCTCCACTTT
CSVKVPIGGSPLHF
>TRBD2|19|.|TRBV29-1|TRBJ2-6
TGCAGCGTTGAAGATCAGGGTCTAGCGGGGCTCGGTGGGGCCAACGTCCTGACTTTC
CSVEDQGLAGLGGANVLTF
>.|12|few|TRBV11-2|TRBJ2-5
TGTGCCAGCAGCTTAGGGATGGAGACCCAGTACTTC
CASSLGMETQYF
>.|14|.|TRBV6-1|TRBJ1-2
TGTGCCAGCAGTGAAGCAGACGGACCCTATGGCTACACCTTC
CASSEADGPYGYTF
>.|14|few|TRBV5-4|TRBJ1-2
TGTGCCAGCAGCTTGGACCAAACGGCCTATGGCTACACCTTC
CASSLDQTAYGYTF
>TRBD2|18|many|TRBV6-1|TRBJ2-3
TGTGCCAGCAGTGCCAATTTCCTCAGCGGGGGGTTCACAGATACGCAGTATTTT
CASSANFLSGGFTDTQYF
>.|13|many|TRBV20-1|TRBJ1-4
TGCAGTGCTAGGTGGAGGGGCGGTGAAAAACTGTTTTTT
CSARWRGGEKLFF
>.|14|many|TRBV11-2|TRBJ1-5
TGTGCCAGCAGCTTAGGCAGGGACAATCAGCCCCAGCATTTT
CASSLGRDNQPQHF
>.|13|few|TRBV12-3/TRBV12-4|TRBJ1-2
TGTGCCAGCACCTCACAGGGTTCCTATGGCTACACCTTC
CASTSQGSYGYTF
>.|15|few|TRBV11-2|TRBJ2-1
TGTGCCAGCAGCTTAGAAAACTCGAACAGGGTTGAGCAGTTCTTC
CASSLENSNRVEQFF
>.|19|many|TRBV9|TRBJ2-2
TGTGCCAGCAGCGTAGGGGCGTGGTTACGGTCCTCGAACACCGGGGAGCTGTTTTTT
CASSVGAWLRSSNTGELFF
>TRBD1|14|.|TRBV29-1|TRBJ1-6
TGCAGCGTTGGAACCGGGACAGGGAATTCACCCCTCCACTTT
CSVGTGTGNSPLHF
>.|13|many|TRBV29-1|TRBJ2-2
TGCAGCGTCCAGGCGTCGAACACCGGGGAGCTGTTTTTT
CSVQASNTGELFF
>TRBD2|17|.|TRBV6-4|TRBJ2-2
TGTGCCAGCAGCCAACTAGCGGGGGGGACGAACACCGGGGAGCTGTTTTTT
CASSQLAGGTNTGELFF
>.|12|medium-sized|TRBV16|TRBJ2-7
TGTGCCAGCAGCGCGGGGTCCTACGAGCAGTACTTC
CASSAGSYEQYF
>.|16|few|TRBV7-2|TRBJ2-7
TGTGCCAGCAGCTATCGAGGGGGTCCCAGCTCCTACGAGCAGTACTTC
CASSYRGGPSSYEQYF
>.|11|few|TRBV12-3/TRBV12-4|TRBJ1-2
TGTGCCAGCAGTCGGACAGACGGCTACACCTTC
CASSRTDGYTF
>.|14|many|TRBV6-2/TRBV6-3|TRBJ2-3
TGTGCCAGCAGTTACCCCGGACGGACAGATACGCAGTATTTT
CASSYPGRTDTQYF
>.|13|few|TRBV9|TRBJ1-3
TGTGCCAGCAGTCCCCGCTCTGGAAACACCATATATTTT
CASSPRSGNTIYF
>.|13|few|TRBV20-1|TRBJ2-5
TGCAGTGCTACTTCGACTAGCCAAGAGACCCAGTACTTC
CSATSTSQETQYF
>TRBD1|15|medium-sized|TRBV29-1|TRBJ1-1
TGCAGCGAAACCCCCCAAGACAGGGTGAACACTGAAGCTTTCTTT
CSETPQDRVNTEAFF
>.|13|many|TRBV7-9|TRBJ2-1
TGTGCCAGCAGCTTAGACGGGAACAATGAGCAGTTCTTC
CASSLDGNNEQFF